This is a list of T cell receptor beta chains from one sample in a study of shared clonotypes between healthy human individuals. Method: immunoSEQ multiplex PCR; TCRdb's copy keeps in-frame clones and lacks some. This table has some 700,000 clones, 90% appearing once. The sample consisted of memory CD8+ T cells from PBMCs. These receptors were obtained from a man younger than 35 in good health. Some clones in this sample may be carry-over from other donors' samples. The CDR3 runs from the conserved cysteine through the conserved F or W. Each record gives: J gene, CDR3 length, clone size, D gene, V gene, CDR3 protein, CDR3 DNA. A D gene is named only where the DNA matches it firmly. The listing skips clone size in some rows; elsewhere it reads once, few, many or a size class.

J: TRBJ1-1
length: 12
size: -
D: -
V: TRBV7-9
CDR3: CASSPEGGEAFF
DNA: TGTGCCAGCAGCCCGGAAGGGGGAGAAGCTTTCTTT

J: TRBJ1-6
length: 14
size: -
D: -
V: TRBV27
CDR3: CASSKLESNSPLHF
DNA: TGTGCCAGCAGTAAACTGGAGAGTAATTCACCCCTCCACTTT

J: TRBJ2-2
length: 16
size: -
D: TRBD1
V: TRBV9
CDR3: CASSAPGQRNTGELFF
DNA: TGTGCCAGCAGCGCACCGGGACAGAGAAACACCGGGGAGCTGTTTTTT

J: TRBJ2-4
length: 12
size: -
D: -
V: TRBV13
CDR3: CASSSRLDIQYF
DNA: TGTGCCAGCAGCTCCCGGCTGGACATTCAGTACTTC

J: TRBJ2-7
length: 15
size: -
D: TRBD2
V: TRBV4-3
CDR3: CASSQTLVAGDEQYF
DNA: TGCGCCAGCAGCCAAACACTAGTGGCGGGGGACGAGCAGTACTTC

J: TRBJ2-7
length: 14
size: once
D: -
V: TRBV27
CDR3: CASATPGATYEQYF
DNA: TGTGCCAGCGCGACTCCCGGGGCTACCTACGAGCAGTACTTC

J: TRBJ2-1
length: 13
size: -
D: -
V: TRBV9
CDR3: CASSVGSFNEQFF
DNA: TGTGCCAGCAGCGTTGGCAGTTTCAATGAGCAGTTCTTC

J: TRBJ1-3
length: 15
size: -
D: -
V: TRBV11-2
CDR3: CASSPGHVNGNTIYF
DNA: TGTGCCAGCAGCCCAGGACACGTTAATGGAAACACCATATATTTT

J: TRBJ2-1
length: 15
size: -
D: TRBD1
V: TRBV9
CDR3: CASSVAGTGDNEQFF
DNA: TGTGCCAGCAGCGTAGCGGGGACAGGGGACAATGAGCAGTTCTTC

J: TRBJ2-3
length: 18
size: few
D: TRBD1
V: TRBV10-3
CDR3: CAIKAGTGIVGSTDTQYF
DNA: TGTGCCATCAAGGCCGGGACAGGGATAGTAGGCAGCACAGATACGCAGTATTTT

J: TRBJ2-1
length: 15
size: -
D: -
V: TRBV7-9
CDR3: CASSLVLQFDNEQFF
DNA: TGTGCCAGCAGCTTAGTCCTCCAATTTGACAATGAGCAGTTCTTC

J: TRBJ2-7
length: 16
size: once
D: TRBD2
V: TRBV5-1
CDR3: CASSLTSSGVRYEQYF
DNA: TGCGCCAGCAGCCTTACATCGAGCGGGGTCCGCTACGAGCAGTACTTC

J: TRBJ2-1
length: 15
size: -
D: TRBD2
V: TRBV5-5
CDR3: CASRTLAGVGNEQFF
DNA: TGTGCCAGCAGAACTCTAGCGGGAGTGGGGAATGAGCAGTTCTTC

J: TRBJ1-5
length: 14
size: few
D: -
V: TRBV6-5
CDR3: CASSSTPDNQPQHF
DNA: TGTGCCAGCAGTTCTACCCCCGATAATCAGCCCCAGCATTTT

J: TRBJ1-2
length: 14
size: once
D: -
V: TRBV27
CDR3: CASSFRQGLDGYTF
DNA: TGTGCCAGCAGTTTCAGGCAGGGGCTGGATGGCTACACCTTC

J: TRBJ1-2
length: 11
size: -
D: -
V: TRBV6-5
CDR3: CASSYVAVLTF
DNA: TGTGCCAGCAGTTACGTGGCAGTCTTAACCTTC

J: TRBJ2-7
length: 15
size: -
D: TRBD1
V: TRBV13
CDR3: CASSLGGQGTYEQYF
DNA: TGTGCCAGCAGCTTAGGAGGACAGGGGACCTACGAGCAGTACTTC

J: TRBJ2-1
length: 13
size: once
D: -
V: TRBV5-5
CDR3: CASSFLLSNEQFF
DNA: TGTGCCAGCAGCTTTTTATTAAGCAATGAGCAGTTCTTC

J: TRBJ2-1
length: 19
size: -
D: TRBD2
V: TRBV13
CDR3: CASSDSGLAGLSSYNEQFF
DNA: TGTGCCAGCAGCGACTCGGGACTAGCGGGACTGAGCTCCTACAATGAGCAGTTCTTC

J: TRBJ2-1
length: 17
size: -
D: -
V: TRBV18
CDR3: CASSPRPNMVSYNEQFF
DNA: TGTGCCAGCTCACCACGGCCGAACATGGTTTCCTACAATGAGCAGTTCTTC

J: TRBJ2-7
length: 13
size: -
D: -
V: TRBV28
CDR3: CASSFRDNYEQYF
DNA: TGTGCCAGCAGTTTCAGGGACAACTACGAGCAGTACTTC

J: TRBJ2-3
length: 17
size: -
D: TRBD2
V: TRBV27
CDR3: CASSFSGRATLTDTQYF
DNA: TGTGCCAGCAGTTTCTCCGGGAGGGCTACCCTCACAGATACGCAGTATTTT

J: TRBJ2-1
length: 15
size: -
D: -
V: TRBV11-3
CDR3: CASSLDGLGYNEQFF
DNA: TGTGCCAGCAGCTTAGACGGGCTAGGTTACAATGAGCAGTTCTTC